The 17 T cell receptor beta chains presented below share a single source sample, sequenced in a study of Ad26.COV2.S vaccination and SARS-CoV-2 variants. Assay used: immunoSEQ multiplex PCR; TCRdb lists only in-frame clones, some missing. The sample holds under 300,000 clones, around 90% seen once. Noted treatment: 19 received Ad26.COV2.S at low or high dose, single or two shots; 5 received placebo; per-sample allocation not given. Collection of samples fell on day 63 after the first vaccine or placebo injection. Specimen: peripheral blood, collected in a trial of Ad26.COV2.S vaccine versus placebo. The receptors stem from a person aged 18-65 years who received the Ad26.COV2.S COVID-19 vaccine or a placebo.

J is TRBJ2-1 and V is TRBV7-8; 9 bases are shared with TRBD2. Germline trimming cut 5 bases from V and 8 bases from J; bases unmatched to any gene: 7. Germline-derived CDR1 and CDR2 are SGHVS and FQNEAQ. The CDR3 loop spans 14 amino acids. The CDR3 DNA follows: TGTGCCAGCAGCACGACTCGCGGGAGGGATGAGCAGTTCTTC. Protein sequence: CASSTTRGRDEQFF.

The CDR3 region is CAWNRGGETQYF. The CDR3 DNA reads as TGTGCCTGGAACAGGGGTGGCGAGACCCAGTACTTC. This chain uses TRBV30 with TRBJ2-5; 7 bases match TRBD1. CDR1 and CDR2 (germline): GTSNPN, SVGIG (reference sequence). J lost 5 bases, V lost 4 bases, and 4 bases had no gene match. CDR3 length: 12 residues.

The CDR3 DNA reads TGTGCCAGCAGCGTGGGACACTATAGCAATCAGCCCCAGCATTTT. It codes for CASSVGHYSNQPQHF. V usage is TRBV5-6 and J usage is TRBJ1-5; D possibly corresponds to TRBD1 (6 bases). The CDR3 totals 15 residues. Looked up from germline, CDR1 is SGHDT and CDR2 is YYEEEE. The V end was cut by 4 bases, the J end by 0 bases, with 11 bases between.

The V and J genes are TRBV7-3 and TRBJ2-1, with TRBD2 matching over 10 bases. CDR1 and CDR2 (germline): SGHTA, FQGTGA. This CDR3 has 14 amino acids. V gave up 8 bases and J gave up 9 bases; unmatched junction bases: 10. CDR3 sequence reads: CASGLAGVSVEQFF. The DNA for the CDR3 is TGTGCCAGCGGGCTAGCGGGAGTATCCGTTGAGCAGTTCTTC.

The chain has TRBV6-2 or TRBV6-3 and TRBJ2-2, with 9 bases identical to TRBD1. Germline V gives CDR1 MNHEY, CDR2 SVGEGT. V lost 4 bases, J lost 3 bases, and 6 bases stayed unmatched. The CDR3 loop spans 16 amino acids. This CDR3 is CASSSIDRGDTGELFF. In nucleotides, the CDR3 is TGTGCCAGCAGTTCCATCGACAGGGGGGACACCGGGGAGCTGTTTTTT.

The chain recombines TRBV11-2 with TRBJ2-7; TRBD1 matches at 7 bases. V shed 6 bases and J 3 bases; nucleotides not matched to a gene: 11. CDR1 and CDR2 from the germline V gene are SGHAT and FQNNGV. The CDR3 length is 15 residues. CDR3 protein: CASRHMGQSLYEQYF. The CDR3 bases are TGTGCCAGCAGACATATGGGACAGAGCCTCTACGAGCAGTACTTC.

This sequence joins TRBV6-1 and TRBJ2-7, with TRBD2 matching over 9 bases. Germline loops: CDR1 MNHNS, CDR2 SASEGT. The CDR3 is 16 residues long. The trim removed 4 bases at V and 2 bases at J, leaving 9 bases unmatched. This CDR3 is CASSGLLAGPPYEQYV. As DNA, the CDR3 is TGTGCCAGCAGTGGGCTCCTAGCGGGACCTCCCTACGAGCAGTACGTC.

V and J are TRBV6-1 and TRBJ2-2; 10 bases map to TRBD1. CDR3 size: 19 residues. J was trimmed by 1 base and V by 4 bases; bases with no gene match: 12. CDR1 is MNHNS and CDR2 is SASEGT in the germline V gene. The CDR3 reads CASSGGRWTGGRNTGELFF. CDR3 in DNA: TGTGCCAGCAGTGGAGGAAGGTGGACAGGGGGTCGGAACACCGGGGAGCTGTTTTTT.

The chain joins TRBV3-1 (or the pseudogene TRBV3-2) to TRBJ2-3; D gene uncertain. The germline gives CDR1 LGHDT, CDR2 YNNKEL (reference sequence). This CDR3 comprises 12 residues. The V and J ends lost 4 bases and 8 bases respectively, with 10 bases between them. This chain's CDR3 is CASSPQKGTQYF. CDR3 nucleotide sequence: TGTGCCAGCAGCCCACAGAAGGGTACGCAGTATTTT.

In nucleotides, the CDR3 is TGTGCTAGTGGTTTGGTACTTCCCGCCTTTAACTATGGCTACACCTTC. Encoded protein: CASGLVLPAFNYGYTF. The V call is TRBV12-5, the J call TRBJ1-2; D uncertain. V was clipped by 0 bases and J by 1 base, with 12 bases between them. The length of the CDR3 is 16 residues. The germline V gene has CDR1 LGHNT and CDR2 FRNRAP.

V is TRBV5-1 and J is TRBJ2-1, with 7 positions matching TRBD1. The length of the CDR3 is 14 residues. The junction had 6 bases not matched to a gene; V was cut back by 0 bases and J by 9 bases. CDR1 SGHRS and CDR2 YFSETQ come from the germline V gene. The CDR3 DNA reads TGCGCCAGCAGCTTGGATACAGGGGTGAGTGAGCAGTTCTTC. As protein: CASSLDTGVSEQFF.

This sequence joins TRBV29-1 and TRBJ1-1; 11 bases agree with TRBD1. Germline loops: CDR1 SQVTM, CDR2 ANQGSEA. Unmatched junction bases numbered 6, after V lost 7 bases and J lost 5 bases. The CDR3 length is 13 residues. The CDR3 loop is CSAVDRGRTEAFF. The CDR3 DNA follows: TGCAGCGCCGTGGACAGGGGGCGTACTGAAGCTTTCTTT.

The V call is TRBV6-1, the J call TRBJ1-5; D not certain. This CDR3 has 14 amino acids. V was shortened by 10 bases and J by 0 bases, with 13 bases between the two germline ends. The germline gives CDR1 MNHNS, CDR2 SASEGT. The CDR3 sequence is CATRDSHSNQPQHF. In DNA form, the CDR3 reads TGTGCCACCCGGGATTCCCATAGCAATCAGCCCCAGCATTTT.

This clone was observed a few times. V usage is TRBV7-9 and J usage is TRBJ2-7, with D perhaps matching TRBD1 (6 bases). V gave up 5 bases and J gave up 3 bases, with 11 bases separating them. The germline gives CDR1 SEHNR, CDR2 FQNEAQ (reference sequence). The CDR3 contains 13 residues. CDR3 DNA: TGTGCCAGCAGCCCTGACAGGAGCTACGAGCAGTACTTC. Encoded protein: CASSPDRSYEQYF.

V is TRBV7-9 and J is TRBJ1-1; TRBD1 aligns across 9 bases. The CDR3 extends over 15 amino acids. The V gene end was trimmed by 6 bases and the J gene end by 1 base; junction bases not matched to a gene: 6. Germline-derived CDR1 and CDR2 are SEHNR and FQNEAQ (reference sequence). CDR3 bases: TGTGCCAGCAGTCCGGGACAGGGAACGAACACTGAAGCTTTCTTT. Protein sequence: CASSPGQGTNTEAFF.

The V gene is TRBV7-9, the J gene TRBJ1-1; D unclear. Germline values: CDR1 SEHNR, CDR2 FQNEAQ (reference sequence). The CDR3 has 13 amino acids. V lost 3 bases to trimming and J lost 7 bases, with 12 bases between them. The CDR3 is CASSLKTGLEAFF. The CDR3 bases are TGTGCCAGCAGCTTGAAAACCGGGCTTGAAGCTTTCTTT.

The chain couples TRBV4-1 to TRBJ1-4, with D uncertain. The CDR3 consists of 14 residues. V was shortened by 2 bases and J by 7 bases, with 11 bases between the two germline ends. Per germline, CDR1 MGHRA and CDR2 YSYEKL. The CDR3 region is CASSQPAASEKLFF. As DNA, the CDR3 is TGCGCCAGCAGCCAACCCGCCGCCAGTGAAAAACTGTTTTTT.